A single sample is the source of the 14 T cell receptor beta chains below, sequenced in a study of blood T cell repertoires in COVID-19. The table came from immunoSEQ multiplex PCR; TCRdb's copy has only in-frame clones and leaves some out. The data hold roughly 200,000 clones, with approximately 81% observed a single time. Source material: peripheral blood. These receptors were taken from a woman older than 75 with acute or convalescent COVID-19.

The rearrangement joins TRBV30 to TRBJ1-3; 7 bases align to TRBD1. Losses at the gene ends were 3 bases for V and 1 base for J; bases not matched to a gene: 3. Germline values: CDR1 GTSNPN, CDR2 SVGIG (reference sequence). The length of the CDR3 is 14 residues. CDR3 sequence reads: CAWSAGGSGNTIYF. The CDR3 DNA reads as TGTGCCTGGAGCGCAGGGGGTTCTGGAAACACCATATATTTT.

CDR3 DNA: TGTGCCAGCTCACCACAGTCCAGGGTAGTTGAAGCTTTCTTT. Residues: CASSPQSRVVEAFF. The genes are TRBV18 and TRBJ1-1; a weak D match, TRBD1 (5 bases). The CDR3 length is 14 residues. Germline CDR1 is KGHSH and CDR2 is LQKENI. Trimming pared 1 base from V and 7 bases from J, leaving 13 bases between.

V and J are TRBV10-3 and TRBJ2-7, with 9 bases lining up with TRBD2. V lost 0 bases to trimming and J lost 3 bases; unmatched junction nucleotides: 9. Germline CDR1 reads ENHRY; CDR2 reads SYGVKD. The CDR3 consists of 17 residues. DNA of the CDR3: TGTGCCATCAGTGAGTCGTGGGTGCGGGAGGGCCGCTACGAGCAGTACTTC. Amino acids: CAISESWVREGRYEQYF.

This sequence joins TRBV18 and TRBJ1-2; D is perhaps TRBD1 (5 bases). Trimming left V 1 base short and J 4 bases short, with 19 bases between. CDR1 is KGHSH and CDR2 is LQKENI in the germline V gene. The CDR3 is made up of 17 amino acids. The CDR3 reads CASSPLVTGQNLYGYTF. The CDR3 DNA reads as TGTGCCAGCTCACCACTGGTTACAGGTCAGAACCTCTATGGCTACACCTTC.

This chain links TRBV27 with TRBJ1-1; D unresolved. CDR1 is MNHEY, CDR2 SMNVEV, per germline (reference sequence). The germline V and J ends were trimmed by 1 base and 1 base, with 16 bases remaining between them. The CDR3 has 17 residues. The CDR3 protein is CASSLLSHQRANTEAFF. CDR3 nucleotides: TGTGCCAGCAGTTTATTGAGTCATCAGAGGGCGAACACTGAAGCTTTCTTT.

The CDR3 DNA follows: TGTGCCAGCAGTTTTGGGACAGGGGGCAGGAACGAGCAGTACTTC. This translates into CASSFGTGGRNEQYF. The V call is TRBV28, the J call TRBJ2-7; 12 bases are a match to TRBD1. The germline CDR1 and CDR2 sequences are MDHEN and SYDVKM. The CDR3 spans 15 residues. The trim removed 3 bases at V and 5 bases at J, leaving 5 bases unmatched.

The chain uses TRBV23-1 and TRBJ2-5; 13 bases line up with TRBD2. TRBV23-1 is recorded as an ORF, its role being uncertain. V gave up 1 base and J gave up 5 bases; unmatched junction bases: 4. The length of the CDR3 is 16 residues. The CDR3 loop reads CASSQFGLAGDETQYF. CDR3 bases: TGCGCCAGCAGTCAATTTGGACTAGCGGGGGATGAGACCCAGTACTTC.

This chain joins TRBV27 and TRBJ2-4, with no clear D. Germline V CDR1 and CDR2: MNHEY, SMNVEV (reference sequence). V was shortened by 6 bases and J by 0 bases, with 9 bases between the two germline ends. The CDR3 length is 14 residues. The CDR3 region is CASRSREAKNIQYF. CDR3 DNA sequence: TGTGCCAGCAGGTCACGAGAAGCCAAAAACATTCAGTACTTC.

Written as DNA, the CDR3 is TGTGCCACCGTAAAAACAGGGAACACTGAAGCTTTCTTT. This translates into CATVKTGNTEAFF. The J gene is TRBJ1-1, the V gene TRBV27, with TRBD1 as a possible D gene (5 bases). This CDR3 is 13 amino acids long. Germline CDR1 MNHEY, CDR2 SMNVEV (reference sequence). V was pared by 10 bases and J by 1 base, with 13 bases between.

The chain uses TRBV7-7 and TRBJ2-5; D unresolved. The CDR3 totals 13 residues. CDR1 and CDR2 from the germline V gene are SSHAT and FNYEAQ (reference sequence). Trimming shortened V by 4 bases and J by 7 bases, and 13 bases separated the two germline ends. CDR3 nucleotide sequence: TGTGCCAGCAGCTCGGTGGTAGGCGGGACCCAGTACTTC. Amino acid sequence: CASSSVVGGTQYF.

This sequence joins TRBV28 and TRBJ2-7, with D perhaps TRBD1 (6 bases). Germline assignment: CDR1 MDHEN and CDR2 SYDVKM. Trimming took off 7 bases at V and 3 bases at J, with 16 bases between the two ends. The CDR3 extends over 14 amino acids. The CDR3 reads CASTSQGGSYEQYF. The CDR3 nucleotides read TGTGCCAGCACCTCACAGGGTGGGAGCTACGAGCAGTACTTC.

V and J are TRBV7-7 and TRBJ2-5; a possible D gene is TRBD2 (5 bases). V was clipped by 5 bases and J by 3 bases, with 10 bases between them. The germline gives CDR1 SSHAT, CDR2 FNYEAQ (reference sequence). This CDR3 has 13 residues. CDR3 sequence (DNA): TGTGCCAGCAGCACACTAGTTAAAGAGACCCAGTACTTC. Its protein product is CASSTLVKETQYF. Looking up the rest from reference TRBV7-7 and TRBJ2-5 gives the full variable domain: GAGVSQSPRYKVTKRGQDVTLRCDPISSHATLYWYQQALGQGPEFLTYFNYEAQPDKSGLPSDRFSAERPEGSISTLTIQRTEQRDSAMYRCASSTLVKETQYFGPGTRLLVL.

V usage is TRBV21-1 and J usage is TRBJ2-7; TRBD1, the D gene given by the table, was not confirmed from the DNA. TRBV21-1 is recorded as a pseudogene. CDR3 length: 14 amino acids. The DNA for the CDR3 is TGTGCCAGTGCGCGGAGGGACAGGGGCTACGAGCAGTACTTC. It encodes CASARRDRGYEQYF.

This clone appeared once. The rearrangement joins TRBV9 to TRBJ2-3; the D gene is possibly TRBD1 (6 bases). Per germline, CDR1 SGDLS and CDR2 YYNGEE. This CDR3 contains 14 residues. V lost 4 bases and J 0 bases, leaving 9 bases between the germline ends. CDR3 protein: CASSMGHSTDTQYF. The CDR3, as DNA: TGTGCCAGCAGCATGGGACACAGCACAGATACGCAGTATTTT.